This T cell receptor beta chain was sequenced during a study of blood T cell repertoires in COVID-19 (dated by TCRdb to 2018 to 2021). For the study in its entirety: Samples from collaborators originated in the United States, Italy and Spain and spanned both the acute and convalescent phases of COVID-19. The material from the prospective study consisted of cDNA or gDNA derived from T cells, B-cell-depleted T cells, or PBMCs. The repertoires were released in a freely available public database intended as a resource for research on the immune response to SARS-CoV-2. Where available, HLA class I and class II types were taken from metadata supplied by the sample provider and were not determined by assay-based typing. Subjects who had been exposed to COVID-19, were actively infected with it, or had recovered from it provided the deeply sampled blood TCRbeta repertoires that made up the dataset. Samples came from the ongoing ImmuneRACE study (first 160 participants) plus 1,254 subjects from 6 global collaborators. Nearly every sample came with metadata listing a de-identified subject ID, COVID-19 status, age in years and sex.

In regard to this clone: Which antigen it targets is not known. Per-base qualities were not stored, and no clone one base away is much larger.

The immunoSEQ Assay, a bias-controlled multiplex PCR, was used to amplify TCRbeta CDR3 regions from genomic DNA. Turning to the authors' computational methods: Within the assay, amplification of reference gene primers was used to estimate how many nucleated cells each sample contained. Sequence reads were collapsed and filtered to measure the absolute abundance of every unique TCRbeta CDR3 rearrangement. For each sample, productive Simpson clonality was calculated as the square root of Simpson's diversity index over productive rearrangements. TCRdb took this table from immuneACCESS and kept in-frame rearrangements with V and J called. Such tables lack part of the clones; where checked against another copy, unresolved V genes explain under half of the gap, and the rest is unexplained. D and trimming come from the DNA, and the V and J calls and clone size come from that table. The sample includes 250,000 to 300,000 clones, with about 87% observed a single time. The ten largest make up 6.3% of the sample.

In Seattle, one collaborating source enrolled patients while the infection was active and tracked those patients longitudinally over the course of disease. The collaborating institutions used their own protocols to collect whole blood in K2EDTA tubes. For TCRbeta analysis, collaborators shipped samples in one of three forms: frozen whole blood, isolated PBMCs, or DNA extracted from either of those sample types. The germline V gene sets CDR1 to ENHRY and CDR2 to SYGVKD. Counted from cysteine to phenylalanine, this CDR3 has 16 amino acids. The kept DNA is CDR3 alone, 48 bases in frame from the first base. V is cut back by 6 bases and J by 5 bases, with 12 bases in the junction unmatched. What the research found in general, with its limitations: How much clinical and demographic metadata was included differed by source and by participant, and the metadata was provided uncurated.

The source is a woman in her forties or fifties with COVID-19, enrolled during active disease. The sequenced sample consisted of peripheral blood. Rearrangement joined TRBV10-3 to TRBJ2-1; 8 junctional bases match TRBD2. The DNA reads TGTGCCATCAGCCAACCCTCCGCGGGAGGTAACAATGAGCAGTTCTTC. Its protein is CAISQPSAGGNNEQFF.